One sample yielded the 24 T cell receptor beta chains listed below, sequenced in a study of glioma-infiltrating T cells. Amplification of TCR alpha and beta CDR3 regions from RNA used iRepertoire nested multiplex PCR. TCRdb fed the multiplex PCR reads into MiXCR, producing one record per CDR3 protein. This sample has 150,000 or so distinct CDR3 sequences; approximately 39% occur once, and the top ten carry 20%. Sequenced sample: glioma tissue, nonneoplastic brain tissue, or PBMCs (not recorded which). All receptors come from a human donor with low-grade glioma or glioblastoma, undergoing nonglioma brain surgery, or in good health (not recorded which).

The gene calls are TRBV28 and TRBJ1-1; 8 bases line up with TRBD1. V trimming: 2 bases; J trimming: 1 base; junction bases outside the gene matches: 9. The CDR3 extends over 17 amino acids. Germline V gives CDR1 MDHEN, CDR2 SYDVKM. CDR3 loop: CASSLPARTGKNTEAFF. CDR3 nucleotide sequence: TGTGCCAGCAGTTTACCCGCTCGGACAGGGAAGAACACTGAAGCTTTCTTT.

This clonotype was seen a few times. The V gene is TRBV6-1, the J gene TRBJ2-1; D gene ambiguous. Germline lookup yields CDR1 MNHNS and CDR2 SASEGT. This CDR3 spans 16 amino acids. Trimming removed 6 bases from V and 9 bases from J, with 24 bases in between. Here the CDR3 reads CASSLTDGKAIGEQFF. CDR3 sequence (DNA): TGTGCCAGCAGCCTAACGGACGGTAAGGCCATTGGTGAGCAGTTCTTC.

Here the CDR3 reads CASSLVGQGDYEQYF. The CDR3 DNA follows: TGTGCCAGCAGCTTGGTGGGACAGGGGGACTACGAGCAGTACTTC. The rearrangement links TRBV5-8 to TRBJ2-7; 11 nucleotides align to TRBD1. Looked up from germline, CDR1 is SGHTS and CDR2 is YDEGEE. The CDR3 has 15 residues. Trimming cost V 0 bases and J 3 bases; bases outside gene matches: 2.

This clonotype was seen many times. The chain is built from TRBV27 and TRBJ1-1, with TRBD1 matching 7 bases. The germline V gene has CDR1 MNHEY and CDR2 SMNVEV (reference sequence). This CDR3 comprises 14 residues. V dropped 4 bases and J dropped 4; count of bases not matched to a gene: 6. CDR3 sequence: CASSSERTGTEAFF. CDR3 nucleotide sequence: TGTGCCAGCAGTTCCGAACGGACAGGCACTGAAGCTTTCTTT.

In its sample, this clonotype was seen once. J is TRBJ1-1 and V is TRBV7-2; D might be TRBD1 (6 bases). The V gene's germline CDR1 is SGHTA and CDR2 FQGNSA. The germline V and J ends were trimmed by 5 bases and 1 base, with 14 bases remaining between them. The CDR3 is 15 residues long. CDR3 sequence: CASSPTQGWNTEAFF. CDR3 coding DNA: TGTGCCAGCAGCCCCACCCAGGGGTGGAACACTGAAGCTTTCTTT.

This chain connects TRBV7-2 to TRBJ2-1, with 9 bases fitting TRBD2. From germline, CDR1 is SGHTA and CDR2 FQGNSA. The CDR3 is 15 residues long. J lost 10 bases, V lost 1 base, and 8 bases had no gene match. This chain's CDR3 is CASSLGTSVVPEQFF. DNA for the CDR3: TGTGCCAGCAGCTTAGGGACTAGCGTCGTCCCAGAGCAGTTCTTC.

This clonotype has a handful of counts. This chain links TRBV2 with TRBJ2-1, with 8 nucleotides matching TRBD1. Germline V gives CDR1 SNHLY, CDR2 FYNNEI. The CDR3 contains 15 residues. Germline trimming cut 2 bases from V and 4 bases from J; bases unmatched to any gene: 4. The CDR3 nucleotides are TGTGCCAGCAGTGAATTGACAGGGGTATACAATGAGCAGTTCTTC. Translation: CASSELTGVYNEQFF.

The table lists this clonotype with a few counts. The CDR3 DNA reads TGTGCCACGCTTGCCATTGCCGGGACAGGGGGCATGTACGAGCAGTACTTC. It is translated as CATLAIAGTGGMYEQYF. The chain uses TRBV10-3 and TRBJ2-7; 12 bases are shared with TRBD1. Germline V gene sequence: CDR1 ENHRY, CDR2 SYGVKD. This CDR3 region has 17 residues. After removal of 10 bases from V and 4 bases from J, the junction contained 17 bases not matched to a gene.

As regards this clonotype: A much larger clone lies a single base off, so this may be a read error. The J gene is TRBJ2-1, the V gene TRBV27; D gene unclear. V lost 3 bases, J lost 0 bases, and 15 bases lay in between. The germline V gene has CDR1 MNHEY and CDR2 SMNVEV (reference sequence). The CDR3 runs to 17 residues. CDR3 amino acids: CASSLQLPRYSYNEQFF. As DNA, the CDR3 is TGTGCCAGCAGTTTGCAGCTGCCGAGGTACTCCTACAATGAGCAGTTCTTC.

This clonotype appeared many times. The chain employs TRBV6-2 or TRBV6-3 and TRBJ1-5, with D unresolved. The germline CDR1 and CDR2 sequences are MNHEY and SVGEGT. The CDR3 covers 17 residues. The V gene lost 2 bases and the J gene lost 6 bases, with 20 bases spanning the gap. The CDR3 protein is CASSYAPGDRAGQPQHF. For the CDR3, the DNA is TGTGCCAGCAGTTACGCCCCTGGCGATCGGGCGGGTCAGCCCCAGCATTTT.

CDR3 residues: CASTTSGLSETQYF. As DNA, the CDR3 is TGTGCCAGCACGACTAGCGGGCTGTCAGAGACCCAGTACTTC. This rearrangement joins TRBV12-3 or TRBV12-4 to TRBJ2-5; 10 bases fit TRBD2. The CDR3 totals 14 residues. V was pared by 7 bases and J by 4 bases, with 6 bases of the junction left unmatched.

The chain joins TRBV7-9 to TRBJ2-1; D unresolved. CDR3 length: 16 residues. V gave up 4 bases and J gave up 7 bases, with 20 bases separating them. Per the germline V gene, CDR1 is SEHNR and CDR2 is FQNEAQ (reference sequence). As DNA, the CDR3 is TGTGCCAGCAGCTCCTTTGGGCTATTTCGACCAAATGAGCAGTTCTTC. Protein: CASSSFGLFRPNEQFF.

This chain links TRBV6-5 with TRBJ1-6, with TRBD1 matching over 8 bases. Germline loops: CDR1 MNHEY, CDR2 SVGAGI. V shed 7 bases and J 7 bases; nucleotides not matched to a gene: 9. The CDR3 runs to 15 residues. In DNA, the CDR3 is TGTGCCAGCACTTCCATCGGACAGGGCAATTCACCCCTCCACTTT. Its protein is CASTSIGQGNSPLHF.

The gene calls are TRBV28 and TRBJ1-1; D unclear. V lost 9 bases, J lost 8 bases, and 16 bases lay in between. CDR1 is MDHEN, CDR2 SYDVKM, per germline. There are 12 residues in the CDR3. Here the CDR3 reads CASAFVGLEAFF. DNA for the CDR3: TGTGCCAGTGCCTTTGTTGGGCTAGAAGCTTTCTTT.

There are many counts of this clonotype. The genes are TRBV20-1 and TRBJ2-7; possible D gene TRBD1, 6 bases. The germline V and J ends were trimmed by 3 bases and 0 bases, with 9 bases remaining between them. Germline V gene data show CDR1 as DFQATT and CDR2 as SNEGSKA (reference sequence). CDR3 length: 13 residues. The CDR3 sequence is CSASGTLSYEQYF. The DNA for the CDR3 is TGCAGTGCTAGCGGGACACTCTCCTACGAGCAGTACTTC.

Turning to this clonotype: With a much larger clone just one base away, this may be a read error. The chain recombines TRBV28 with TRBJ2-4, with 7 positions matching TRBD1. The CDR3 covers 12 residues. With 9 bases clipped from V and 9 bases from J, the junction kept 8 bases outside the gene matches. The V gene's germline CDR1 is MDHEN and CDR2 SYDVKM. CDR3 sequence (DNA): TGTGCCAGTCGAACAGGGGACAGCATTCAGTACTTC. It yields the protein CASRTGDSIQYF.

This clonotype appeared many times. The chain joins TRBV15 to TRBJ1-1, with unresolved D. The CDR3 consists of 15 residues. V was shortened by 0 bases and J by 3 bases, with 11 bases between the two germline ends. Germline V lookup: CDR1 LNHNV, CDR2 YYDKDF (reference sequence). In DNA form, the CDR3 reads TGTGCCACCAGCAGAGATTTTGGGGAAGACACTGAAGCTTTCTTT. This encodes CATSRDFGEDTEAFF. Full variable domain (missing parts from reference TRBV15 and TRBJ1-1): DAMVIQNPRYQVTQFGKPVTLSCSQTLNHNVMYWYQQKSSQAPKLLFHYYDKDFNNEADTPDNFQSRRPNTSFCFLDIRSPGLGDTAMYLCATSRDFGEDTEAFFGQGTRLTVV.

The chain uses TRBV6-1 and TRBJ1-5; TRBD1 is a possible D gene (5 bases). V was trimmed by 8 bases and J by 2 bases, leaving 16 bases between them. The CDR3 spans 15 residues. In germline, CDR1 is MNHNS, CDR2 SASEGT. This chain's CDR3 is CASVPGGFRNQPQHF. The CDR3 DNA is TGTGCCAGCGTACCTGGGGGTTTTCGCAATCAGCCCCAGCATTTT.

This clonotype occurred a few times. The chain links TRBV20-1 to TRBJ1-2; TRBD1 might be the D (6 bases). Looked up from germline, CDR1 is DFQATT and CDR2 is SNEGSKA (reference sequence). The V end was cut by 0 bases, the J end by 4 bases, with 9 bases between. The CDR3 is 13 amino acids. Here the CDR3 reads CSARERGAYGYTF. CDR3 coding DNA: TGCAGTGCTAGAGAAAGGGGGGCCTATGGCTACACCTTC.

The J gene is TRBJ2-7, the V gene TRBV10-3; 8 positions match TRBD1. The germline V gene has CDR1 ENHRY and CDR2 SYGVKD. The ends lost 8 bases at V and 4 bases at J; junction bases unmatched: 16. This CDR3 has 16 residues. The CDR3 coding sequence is TGTGCCATCGGGAAGGGGGGACAGGACGTATCTTACGAGCAGTACTTC. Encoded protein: CAIGKGGQDVSYEQYF.

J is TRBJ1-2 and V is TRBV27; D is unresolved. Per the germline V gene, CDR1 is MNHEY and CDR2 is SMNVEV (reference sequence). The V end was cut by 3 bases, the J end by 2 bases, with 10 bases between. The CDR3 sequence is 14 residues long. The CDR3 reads CASSFPAENYGYTF. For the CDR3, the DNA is TGTGCCAGCAGTTTTCCCGCAGAAAACTATGGCTACACCTTC.

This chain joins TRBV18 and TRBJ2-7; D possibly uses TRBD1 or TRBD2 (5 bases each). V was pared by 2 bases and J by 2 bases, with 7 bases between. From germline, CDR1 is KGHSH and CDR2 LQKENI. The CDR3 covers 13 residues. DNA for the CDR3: TGTGCCAGCTCACCAGGGGACGCCTACGAGCAGTACTTC. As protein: CASSPGDAYEQYF.

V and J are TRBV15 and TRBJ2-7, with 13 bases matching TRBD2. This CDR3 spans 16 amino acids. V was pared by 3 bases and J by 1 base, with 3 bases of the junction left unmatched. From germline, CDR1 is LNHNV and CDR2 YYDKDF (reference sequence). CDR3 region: CATSRGGLAGSYEQYF. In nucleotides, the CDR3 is TGTGCCACCAGCAGGGGGGGACTAGCGGGGTCCTACGAGCAGTACTTC.

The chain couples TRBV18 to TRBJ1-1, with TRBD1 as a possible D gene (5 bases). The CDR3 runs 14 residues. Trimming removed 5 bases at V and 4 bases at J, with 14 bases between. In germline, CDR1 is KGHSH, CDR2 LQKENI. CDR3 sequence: CASSDSGGATEAFF. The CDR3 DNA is TGTGCCAGCTCAGACTCAGGCGGGGCCACTGAAGCTTTCTTT.